The 5 T cell receptor beta chains reported below all come from one sample, sequenced in a study of shared clonotypes between healthy human individuals. Produced via immunoSEQ multiplex PCR; TCRdb's table is partial and in-frame only. The repertoire holds 450,000 to 500,000 clones, with more than 65% as singletons. The sample consisted of PBMCs. Receptors originate from a woman aged 40 to 50 in good health. Some clones in this sample may be carry-over from other donors' samples.

This chain's CDR3 is CASSLAQGGWFYEQYF. CDR3 DNA sequence: TGCGCCAGCAGCTTGGCCCAGGGGGGATGGTTCTACGAGCAGTACTTC. The rearrangement joins TRBV5-1 to TRBJ2-7; tentative D call: TRBD1 (7 bases). Trimming took off 0 bases at V and 3 bases at J, with 16 bases between the two ends. Looked up from germline, CDR1 is SGHRS and CDR2 is YFSETQ. CDR3 size: 16 residues.

This clone was observed a handful of times. This chain links TRBV7-8 with TRBJ2-1; D gene uncertain. CDR1 and CDR2 from the germline V gene are SGHVS and FQNEAQ. With 2 bases removed from V and 8 bases from J, the gap between germline ends came to 10 bases. CDR3 length: 13 amino acids. The CDR3 is CASSLPRRDEQFF. The CDR3 region has the DNA TGTGCCAGCAGCTTACCCCGACGCGATGAGCAGTTCTTC.

In regard to this clone: It is likely a read error: a sequence one base away is far more abundant. J is TRBJ2-7 and V is TRBV10-3; 8 bases are a match to TRBD2. V lost 9 bases, J lost 5 bases, and 9 bases stayed unmatched. Germline assignment: CDR1 ENHRY and CDR2 SYGVKD. This CDR3 is built from 13 residues. The CDR3 protein is CAIWTSKGHEQYF. The CDR3 DNA is TGTGCCATATGGACTAGCAAAGGCCACGAGCAGTACTTC.

This clone came up a few times. A read error is likely here: a far larger clone is one base away. This sample includes further DNA sequences coding for the same CDR3. The chain combines TRBV9 with TRBJ1-4; D possibly corresponds to TRBD1 (5 bases). Germline CDR1 reads SGDLS; CDR2 reads YYNGEE. This CDR3 has 15 residues. CDR3 coding DNA: TGTGCCAGCAGCGTATACGGGGCAACTAATGAAAAGCTGTTTTTT. Protein sequence: CASSVYGATNEKLFF.

The chain recombines TRBV4-1 with TRBJ1-2; 9 positions match TRBD1. This CDR3 has 15 residues. CDR1 and CDR2 (germline): MGHRA, YSYEKL. With V trimmed by 4 bases and J by 3 bases, 6 bases remained unmatched. The CDR3: CASSRNTGGDYGYTF. DNA for the CDR3: TGCGCCAGCAGCCGGAATACAGGGGGCGACTATGGCTACACCTTC.